This T cell receptor (beta chain) emerged from a study of T-cell memory formation after mild COVID-19. Across the whole study: Largely, the TCR clusters proved donor specific. Regarding the study as a whole: Researchers report contracting CD4+ clones mostly in CM and EM, with CD8+ clones in EMRA. Later expanders leaned toward CD4+, whereas clones contracting from day 15 to 85 were balanced CD4/CD8. The pre-infection memory compartment contained some responding clones, suggesting cross-reactive memory joined.

The CDR3 sequence is 16 residues long. V was trimmed by 6 bases and J by 6 bases, leaving 20 bases between them. This clonotype has only a few counts. What it binds is not known. MiXCR, applied by TCRdb to the 5' RACE reads, yields one record per CDR3 protein. The data hold roughly 510,000 distinct CDR3 sequences, with 17% observed a single time. The sequenced material came from PBMCs or a T cell subset sorted from them (not recorded which). This TCR derives from an adult woman who had mild COVID-19 (a few samples of this study predate the infection). Cell type and time point are not known. V gene TRBV12-3 or TRBV12-4 combines with J gene TRBJ1-4; the D gene is possibly TRBD1 (6 bases). The CDR3 DNA reads as TGTGCCAGCAGCCCTGGGGGCGGGGAGCCGTATGAAAAACTGTTTTTT. Residues: CASSPGGGEPYEKLFF.